These 11 T cell receptor beta chains were all obtained from the same sample, sequenced in a study of vaccination and CD4 T cells after COVID-19. These receptors are not linked to any known antigen. Treatment described: approximately 9-day PBMC culture with coronavirus spike peptide pools or control peptides (ViraFEST assay). It was before the COVID-19 pandemic (2011-2018) that the unexposed donor's CD4+ T cells were collected. Sequenced with the Oncomine TCR Beta short-read assay was DNA taken from cultured CD4+ T cells. Using its own MiXCR run on the PCR reads, TCRdb lists one record per CDR3 protein. Of fewer than 8,000 distinct CDR3 sequences in the sample, less than 35% were seen once. Sequencing was done on a sample of CD4+ T cells from blood, cultured in vitro. These TCRs come from a human donor in good health.

The genes are TRBV20-1 and TRBJ2-7; no clear D gene. V was pared by 3 bases and J by 5 bases, with 11 bases between. Germline CDR1 is DFQATT and CDR2 is SNEGSKA (reference sequence). The CDR3 runs 12 residues. The CDR3 here is CSASLPRNEQYF. The CDR3 coding sequence is TGCAGTGCTAGCTTGCCTCGGAACGAGCAGTACTTC.

The CDR3 loop reads CSAKHGARTDTQYF. CDR3 coding DNA: TGCAGTGCTAAACATGGAGCACGCACAGATACGCAGTATTTT. The chain couples TRBV20-1 to TRBJ2-3; D gene ambiguous. CDR1 DFQATT and CDR2 SNEGSKA come from the germline V gene (reference sequence). CDR3 size: 14 residues. V was pared by 4 bases and J by 1 base, with 12 bases between.

V gene TRBV20-1 combines with J gene TRBJ1-6, with a weak D call TRBD1 (6 bases). CDR1 is DFQATT and CDR2 is SNEGSKA in the germline V gene (reference sequence). Trimming pared 0 bases from V and 8 bases from J, leaving 14 bases between. This CDR3 comprises 15 residues. This chain's CDR3 is CSARDKGGWDSPLHF. CDR3 in DNA: TGCAGTGCTAGAGATAAAGGGGGTTGGGATTCACCCCTCCACTTT.

In its sample, this clonotype was seen a few times. The chain recombines TRBV7-2 with TRBJ2-2; a weak D match, TRBD2 (5 bases). From germline, CDR1 is SGHTA and CDR2 FQGNSA. The CDR3 runs to 15 residues. Trimming cost V 1 base and J 3 bases, with 9 bases left between them. CDR3 protein: CASSLGAVDTGELFF. CDR3 sequence (DNA): TGTGCCAGCAGCTTAGGAGCGGTAGACACCGGGGAGCTGTTTTTT.

This clonotype appeared a few times. The genes are TRBV24-1 and TRBJ2-3; D call uncertain. V lost 5 bases and J 4 bases, leaving 3 bases between the germline ends. CDR3 length: 11 amino acids. Germline CDR1 reads KGHDR; CDR2 reads SFDVKD. The CDR3 DNA is TGTGCCACCAGTGTTGCAGATACGCAGTATTTT. This gives the protein CATSVADTQYF.

The chain employs TRBV7-7 and TRBJ2-3, with D possibly TRBD1 on 5 matching bases. Per germline, CDR1 SSHAT and CDR2 FNYEAQ (reference sequence). The CDR3 runs 14 residues. Trimming pared 5 bases from V and 1 base from J, leaving 10 bases between. The CDR3 loop is CASSPGHRTDTQYF. The CDR3, as DNA: TGTGCCAGCAGCCCTGGACACCGCACAGATACGCAGTATTTT.

The chain carries TRBV15 and TRBJ2-3; 10 positions agree with TRBD1. Trimming at V came to 1 base and at J to 6 bases, leaving 7 bases not matched to a gene. Germline CDR1 LNHNV, CDR2 YYDKDF (reference sequence). The CDR3 covers 16 residues. DNA for the CDR3: TGTGCCACCAGCAGAGCCGACAGGGGGCGAGGGGATACGCAGTATTTT. Amino acid sequence: CATSRADRGRGDTQYF.

The CDR3 coding sequence is TGCGCCAGCGGCCAAGGGGAATCTAATTCACCCCTCCACTTT. Protein product: CASGQGESNSPLHF. The chain couples TRBV5-1 to TRBJ1-6; TRBD1 might be the D (5 bases). CDR1 SGHRS and CDR2 YFSETQ come from the germline V gene. The V gene lost 7 bases and the J gene lost 6 bases, with 14 bases spanning the gap. This CDR3 has 14 residues.

This clonotype was counted between two and nine times. The V and J genes are TRBV3-1 and TRBJ2-2, with D perhaps matching TRBD2 (6 bases). CDR1 is LGHDT and CDR2 is YNNKEL in the germline V gene (reference sequence). The CDR3 consists of 17 residues. Trimming removed 5 bases from V and 4 bases from J, with 20 bases in between. The CDR3: CASSGSSGRGSTGELFF. The CDR3 bases are TGTGCCAGCAGCGGATCCTCAGGGCGGGGAAGCACCGGGGAGCTGTTTTTT.

This clonotype has a handful of counts. The rearrangement links TRBV7-8 to TRBJ1-5; the D is unclear. V lost 1 base to trimming and J lost 4 bases, with 11 bases between them. The CDR3 totals 15 residues. CDR1 and CDR2 from the germline V gene are SGHVS and FQNEAQ. In nucleotides, the CDR3 is TGTGCCAGCAGCTTAGGCCAAGGGAGGAATCAGCCCCAGCATTTT. This sequence encodes CASSLGQGRNQPQHF.

This clonotype was detected a few times. V gene TRBV6-1 combines with J gene TRBJ2-7; D remains unclear. CDR1 is MNHNS, CDR2 SASEGT, per germline. The ends were cut back, 0 bases at V and 3 bases at J, with 3 bases in the middle. This CDR3 comprises 12 residues. CDR3 in DNA: TGTGCCAGCAGTGAAGCTTTCTACGAGCAGTACTTC. Amino acids: CASSEAFYEQYF.